This record looks at one TCR beta chain sequence and its context. The length of the CDR3 is 16 residues. Germline V gene sequence: CDR1 KGHDR, CDR2 SFDVKD. Trimming took off 6 bases at V and 3 bases at J, with 17 bases between the two ends. This entry belongs to a study of blood T cell repertoires in COVID-19. Overall study context: The origin of the acute and convalescent COVID-19 samples was the United States, Italy and Spain.

Profiled with immunoSEQ multiplex PCR; TCRdb holds only in-frame clones, not every one. This table has roughly 430,000 clones, 88% appearing once. This clonotype originated in a middle-aged woman with acute COVID-19. This chain links TRBV24-1 with TRBJ2-1; a weak D match, TRBD1 (6 bases). The sequencing sample was made of PBMCs or T cells enriched from blood (not recorded which). CDR3 sequence: CATSSNSGQNYNEQFF. CDR3 coding DNA: TGTGCCACCAGTTCGAACTCGGGACAAAACTACAATGAGCAGTTCTTC.